This T cell receptor (beta chain) stems from a study of blood T cells in healthy people across ages (dated by TCRdb to the mid-2010s). In terms of the full investigation: Template switching captured roughly one uniquely barcoded TCR beta cDNA molecule per two T cells in model experiments. Using deep sequencing normalized with unique cDNA molecular identifiers, the study measured how TCR beta repertoire diversity changes with age. The donors were divided into four age groups: young (average around 16 years), middle-aged (over 35), aged (about 60) and long-lived (about 80). To avoid experimental bias, donors of different ages were distributed randomly across sequencing lanes. Using the same blood draw, the study looked at two additional independent replicas of 1 million unique cDNA reads for two donors, one aged 18 to 30 and the other aged 80 or older. Results and caveats for the whole study, not just this receptor: Donor CMV infection status was unknown, potentially confounding age-related changes in expanded clonotypes. Estimates of total diversity based on one million sequenced T cells were regarded as lower bounds and as underestimates. Bulk unsorted PBMC profiling prevented conclusive comparison of naive and antigen-experienced compartments. Observed TCR beta diversity correlated strongly with the percentage of naive T cells measured by flow cytometry. The long-lived group showed more naive CD4+ T cells, fewer expanded clones and increased TCR diversity than the aged group, suggesting age selection. Observed TCR beta diversity per million T cells fell roughly linearly with age, and a significant reduction was already apparent by age approximately 41.

Receptors were amplified or captured by 5' RACE. Sequencing relied on an Illumina HiSeq 2500. The second PCR ran for about 7 to 11 cycles and used a J-beta primer mix along with a sample-barcoded 5' primer. Each TCR beta cDNA molecule received a unique molecular identifier from a template-switch 5' adaptor carrying 12 random nucleotides. Each sample yielded at least 2.5 million CDR3-containing paired-end reads. First-strand cDNA synthesis was performed from all RNA using the Mint cDNA synthesis kit, with priming by a TRBC-specific oligonucleotide. Following uracil-DNA glycosylase treatment, all cDNA underwent a first 18-cycle PCR with the universal primers M1SS and BC2_uni_R. On the study's bioinformatics: For normalization, 1 million high-quality reads were randomly selected from each sample, with every read carrying a distinct molecular identifier. Reads sharing molecular identifiers were discarded rather than binned into consensus sequences. MiTCR, run with a Q25 quality threshold and the strictest error-elimination algorithm, handled CDR3 identification, clonotype clustering and error correction. A nonparametric unseen species model with Euler transformation was used to estimate a lower bound on total TCR beta diversity. Through fastp at Q25 and MiXCR, TCRdb rebuilt clones from the public reads, retaining in-frame beta chains. For every CDR3 protein sequence, its rows merge into one entry that carries the most common genes and DNA. Clone size and V and J calls follow TCRdb, not the original study. The sample records around 280,000 distinct CDR3 sequences, roughly a quarter of which are singletons. Jointly, the top ten make up over 25% of the sample.

The donors were around 39 Caucasian individuals from Russia, aged roughly 6 to 100 years, who were systemically healthy. Roughly 11 milliliters of peripheral blood were drawn from each donor into EDTA-treated Vacutainer tubes. Ficoll-Paque density-gradient centrifugation was used to isolate PBMCs, with at least 6 million per sample. Trizol reagent was used to extract total RNA from the PBMCs, yielding at least 6 micrograms per sample. For every donor, flow cytometry on a PBMC aliquot measured the percentage of naive CD45RAhigh/CD27high T cells. Comment on this clonotype: Its antigen specificity is not known. A much more abundant neighbour one base away suggests this may be a read error.

Including the terminal cysteine and phenylalanine, the CDR3 comprises 15 residues. The DNA shown is the 45-base CDR3, in frame from base 1. Based on the germline V gene, the CDR1 and CDR2 sequences are KGHDR and SFDVKD. The chain couples TRBV24-1 to TRBJ2-1; 11 central bases correspond to TRBD1. The sequence was collected from a woman in her seventies in good health. Source material: blood. CDR3 region: CATSEPGQGVNGQFF. The bases are TGTGCCACCAGTGAACCGGGACAGGGGGTTAATGGGCAGTTCTTC.